The 31 T cell receptor beta chains below were found in one sample sequenced in a study of CD8 T cells in Susac syndrome. RNA amounts of about 0.5 to 1 ug underwent reverse transcription with random hexamers. TCRdb analysed the immunoSEQ multiplex PCR reads with MiXCR anew, one entry per CDR3 protein. Of more than 150,000 distinct CDR3 sequences listed, 90% to 96% are singletons. The specimen sequenced was CD4+ T cells from PBMCs. The source is a human donor with Susac syndrome.

J is TRBJ2-5 and V is TRBV20-1, with D possibly being TRBD1 (5 bases). V lost 0 bases and J lost 5, with 13 bases in between. Germline lookup yields CDR1 DFQATT and CDR2 SNEGSKA (reference sequence). The CDR3 is 14 amino acids. This chain's CDR3 is CSARDRSQGETQYF. Here the CDR3 DNA reads TGCAGTGCTAGAGATCGATCCCAGGGCGAGACCCAGTACTTC.

The chain is built from TRBV7-9 and TRBJ2-7; D assignment may be TRBD1 or TRBD2 (5 bases each). Between the trimmed V and J ends, which lost 6 bases and 6 bases, there was a span of 15 bases. Germline assignment: CDR1 SEHNR and CDR2 FQNEAQ (reference sequence). The CDR3 runs 13 residues. For the CDR3, the DNA is TGTGCCAGCAGTCGGCACCGGGACGCCGAGCAGTACTTC. Its translation: CASSRHRDAEQYF.

This chain uses TRBV7-3 with TRBJ1-2; D unclear. Trimming took off 3 bases at V and 8 bases at J, with 13 bases between the two ends. CDR3 length: 13 amino acids. Per germline, CDR1 SGHTA and CDR2 FQGTGA. The CDR3 DNA reads as TGTGCCAGCAGCTTGGGCCCTGGTAAGGGCTACACCTTC. Protein product: CASSLGPGKGYTF.

This rearrangement joins TRBV29-1 to TRBJ2-1, with D perhaps matching TRBD2 (5 bases). The CDR3 length is 15 residues. The V gene lost 3 bases and the J gene lost 0 bases, with 12 bases spanning the gap. Germline CDR1 SQVTM, CDR2 ANQGSEA. Here the CDR3 DNA reads TGCAGCGTTGACCTACTAGGGAGCTCCTACAATGAGCAGTTCTTC. It encodes CSVDLLGSSYNEQFF.

This clonotype is a singleton in its sample. The chain has TRBV2 and TRBJ1-2; D uncertain. In germline, CDR1 is SNHLY, CDR2 FYNNEI. There are 12 residues in the CDR3. V was trimmed by 6 bases and J by 6 bases, leaving 11 bases between them. CDR3 amino acids: CASRLTQHGYTF. The CDR3 coding sequence is TGTGCCAGCAGGTTGACCCAACATGGCTACACCTTC.

The genes are TRBV24-1 and TRBJ2-3, with D tentatively TRBD2 (6 bases). This CDR3 comprises 15 residues. Deletions cut 4 bases from V and 2 bases from J, with 12 bases between. Germline V gene sequence: CDR1 KGHDR, CDR2 SFDVKD. CDR3 coding DNA: TGTGCCACCAGTGACCCGGGACTCTACACAGATACGCAGTATTTT. This codes for CATSDPGLYTDTQYF.

J is TRBJ2-1 and V is TRBV14; TRBD2 might be the D (6 bases). Per germline, CDR1 SGHDN and CDR2 FVKESK. CDR3 size: 14 residues. The V gene lost 0 bases and the J gene lost 14 bases, with 17 bases spanning the gap. This chain's CDR3 is CASSQDAGRPWKFF. The CDR3 nucleotides read TGTGCCAGCAGCCAAGATGCGGGGCGGCCTTGGAAGTTCTTC.

The rearrangement links TRBV20-1 to TRBJ2-5; 8 bases are a match to TRBD1. V dropped 1 base and J dropped 6; count of bases not matched to a gene: 4. The germline V gene encodes CDR1 DFQATT and CDR2 SNEGSKA (reference sequence). This CDR3 is 13 amino acids long. The CDR3 bases are TGCAGTGCTAGAGTGGACAGGGTAAAGACCCAGTACTTC. As protein: CSARVDRVKTQYF.

The chain uses TRBV5-1 and TRBJ2-7; no reliable D call. The V end lost 5 bases, the J end lost 4 bases, and 16 bases lay between the germline ends. Germline V CDR1 and CDR2: SGHRS, YFSETQ. This CDR3 is built from 14 residues. The CDR3 spells CASRPQLSGYEQYF. The CDR3 nucleotides read TGCGCCAGCAGGCCTCAACTGTCGGGTTACGAGCAGTACTTC.

This clonotype was detected only once. The V call is TRBV9, the J call TRBJ2-7, with D tentatively TRBD2 (6 bases). The CDR3 is made up of 16 amino acids. The V gene's germline CDR1 is SGDLS and CDR2 YYNGEE. The germline V and J ends were trimmed by 4 bases and 0 bases, with 17 bases remaining between them. The CDR3 DNA follows: TGTGCCAGCAGCCCTTGGGAGCGGGCGAGCTCCTACGAGCAGTACTTC. Translating gives CASSPWERASSYEQYF.

The chain recombines TRBV7-2 with TRBJ2-2, with D perhaps TRBD1 or TRBD2 (5 bases each). The CDR3 is 12 amino acids. Per germline, CDR1 SGHTA and CDR2 FQGNSA. Trimming pared 8 bases from V and 4 bases from J, leaving 8 bases between. CDR3 bases: TGTGCCAGCGGGACCCGCACCGGGGAGCTGTTTTTT. Translating gives CASGTRTGELFF.

This clonotype was seen a handful of times. V usage is TRBV18 and J usage is TRBJ2-5; D is possibly TRBD1 (5 bases). Trimming took 2 bases from V and 5 from J, leaving 9 bases between them. From germline, CDR1 is KGHSH and CDR2 LQKENI. This CDR3 region has 13 residues. CDR3 in DNA: TGTGCCAGCTCACCAGGGGCGCAGGAGACCCAGTACTTC. Translated: CASSPGAQETQYF.

The DNA for the CDR3 is TGCAGTGCCGCGGAGCCCTACGAGCAGTACTTC. It specifies CSAAEPYEQYF. This chain connects TRBV20-1 to TRBJ2-7; D is undetermined. V was trimmed by 6 bases and J by 2 bases, leaving 8 bases between them. From germline, CDR1 is DFQATT and CDR2 SNEGSKA (reference sequence). This CDR3 spans 11 amino acids.

The gene calls are TRBV6-6 and TRBJ2-3; D not resolved. In germline, CDR1 is MNHNY, CDR2 SVGAGI (reference sequence). This CDR3 is 15 amino acids long. The ends were cut back, 7 bases at V and 0 bases at J, with 14 bases in the middle. CDR3 region: CASNPRLPSTDTQYF. DNA of the CDR3: TGTGCCAGCAATCCGAGACTTCCTAGCACAGATACGCAGTATTTT.

V gene TRBV20-1 combines with J gene TRBJ2-1; 9 bases match TRBD2. Trimming cost V 2 bases and J 4 bases; bases outside gene matches: 9. CDR1 is DFQATT, CDR2 SNEGSKA, per germline (reference sequence). The CDR3 covers 16 residues. The CDR3 DNA reads TGCAGTGCTAGAAGGATAAGGACTAGCGATTACAATGAGCAGTTCTTC. It encodes CSARRIRTSDYNEQFF.

The V and J genes are TRBV14 and TRBJ1-1; the D is unclear. Germline V lookup: CDR1 SGHDN, CDR2 FVKESK. The CDR3 contains 15 residues. V was cut by 0 bases and J by 1 base, with 9 bases left in between. The CDR3: CASSQDAGSNTEAFF. The CDR3 region has the DNA TGTGCCAGCAGCCAAGACGCGGGGTCGAACACTGAAGCTTTCTTT.

CDR3 sequence (DNA): TGTGCCAGCGGGAGCCACACAGATACGCAGTATTTT. Residues: CASGSHTDTQYF. The chain is built from TRBV28 and TRBJ2-3; weak D call: TRBD2 (5 bases). The CDR3 extends over 12 amino acids. V lost 8 bases and J lost 2, with 8 bases in between. Germline V CDR1 and CDR2: MDHEN, SYDVKM.

This rearrangement joins TRBV5-4 to TRBJ2-2; 8 positions agree with TRBD1. Germline values: CDR1 SGHNT, CDR2 YYREEE (reference sequence). The CDR3 contains 18 residues. The trim removed 0 bases at V and 0 bases at J, leaving 7 bases unmatched. This CDR3 reads CASSLGARGPANTGELFF. CDR3 nucleotides: TGTGCCAGCAGCTTGGGCGCCAGGGGGCCCGCGAACACCGGGGAGCTGTTTTTT. Complete variable domain (other parts from reference TRBV5-4 and TRBJ2-2): ETGVTQSPTHLIKTRGQQVTLRCSSQSGHNTVSWYQQALGQGPQFIFQYYREEENGRGNFPPRFSGLQFPNYSSELNVNALELDDSALYLCASSLGARGPANTGELFFGEGSRLTVL.

The chain uses TRBV4-3 and TRBJ1-2; 7 bases match TRBD1. Germline V CDR1 and CDR2: LGHNA, YSLEER. The J segment lost 6 bases and the V segment lost 1 base, leaving 5 bases of the junction unmatched. The CDR3 totals 14 residues. CDR3 in amino acids: CASSQAGTVDGYTF. DNA for the CDR3: TGCGCCAGCAGCCAAGCCGGGACAGTCGATGGCTACACCTTC.

This clonotype was found once. The rearrangement uses TRBV7-2 and TRBJ1-4, with TRBD1 matching 10 bases. Per the germline V gene, CDR1 is SGHTA and CDR2 is FQGNSA. The V and J ends lost 5 bases and 8 bases, in that order; junction bases with no gene match: 5. The length of the CDR3 is 14 residues. Here the CDR3 reads CASSVPDRGEKLFF. The CDR3 bases are TGTGCCAGCAGCGTCCCGGACAGGGGGGAAAAACTGTTTTTT.

The chain joins TRBV5-1 to TRBJ1-1, with 9 bases fitting TRBD1. In germline, CDR1 is SGHRS, CDR2 YFSETQ. V lost 3 bases, J lost 5 bases, and 5 bases stayed unmatched. The CDR3 loop spans 14 amino acids. CDR3 in amino acids: CASSWGTGLTEAFF. The CDR3 DNA follows: TGCGCCAGCAGCTGGGGGACAGGGCTGACTGAAGCTTTCTTT.

This clonotype has just one count. This rearrangement joins TRBV7-3 to TRBJ2-1; D is possibly TRBD1 (7 bases). This CDR3 is built from 17 residues. Germline-derived CDR1 and CDR2 are SGHTA and FQGTGA. Trimming shortened V by 0 bases and J by 9 bases, and 21 bases separated the two germline ends. The CDR3 DNA reads as TGTGCCAGCAGCTTAACGCCCCCGGGACTCCAGGGGGGTGAGCAGTTCTTC. It translates to CASSLTPPGLQGGEQFF.

The chain employs TRBV3-1 and TRBJ2-3, with D perhaps matching TRBD1 or TRBD2 (5 bases each). The CDR3 spans 15 residues. Between the trimmed V and J ends, which lost 2 bases and 2 bases, there was a span of 11 bases. The V gene's germline CDR1 is LGHDT and CDR2 YNNKEL (reference sequence). The CDR3, as DNA: TGTGCCAGCAGCCAACCCCTGGGGGACACAGATACGCAGTATTTT. Translating it yields CASSQPLGDTDTQYF.

This chain links TRBV15 with TRBJ2-3; D is possibly TRBD1 (5 bases). The V gene lost 1 base and the J gene lost 3 bases, with 17 bases spanning the gap. This CDR3 region has 17 residues. Germline values: CDR1 LNHNV, CDR2 YYDKDF (reference sequence). DNA for the CDR3: TGTGCCACCAGCAGAGTCAGGGAAATGCGATCTACAGATACGCAGTATTTT. Protein: CATSRVREMRSTDTQYF. Full variable domain (remainder filled in from reference TRBV15 and TRBJ2-3): DAMVIQNPRYQVTQFGKPVTLSCSQTLNHNVMYWYQQKSSQAPKLLFHYYDKDFNNEADTPDNFQSRRPNTSFCFLDIRSPGLGDTAMYLCATSRVREMRSTDTQYFGPGTRLTVL.

The chain combines TRBV5-1 with TRBJ1-2, with TRBD1 matching 10 bases. Germline V lookup: CDR1 SGHRS, CDR2 YFSETQ. CDR3 length equals 14 residues. Trimming took 0 bases from V and 8 from J; bases not matched to a gene: 4. CDR3 loop: CASSLEGTGVGYTF. The CDR3 DNA reads TGCGCCAGCAGCTTGGAGGGGACAGGGGTCGGCTACACCTTC.

CDR3 DNA sequence: TGCGCCAGCAGCTCGACAGTCAATAACTATGGCTACACCTTC. Amino acid sequence: CASSSTVNNYGYTF. V is TRBV5-1 and J is TRBJ1-2; the D gene is possibly TRBD1 (5 bases). The CDR3 has 14 residues. V was pared by 3 bases and J by 1 base, with 10 bases between. Germline V gene data show CDR1 as SGHRS and CDR2 as YFSETQ.

This chain uses TRBV20-1 with TRBJ2-5; 10 bases align to TRBD2. Germline V gene sequence: CDR1 DFQATT, CDR2 SNEGSKA (reference sequence). The CDR3 has 15 amino acids. The V gene end was trimmed by 6 bases and the J gene end by 7 bases; junction bases not matched to a gene: 14. CDR3 in DNA: TGCAGTGCCCCAGGAGGACTAGCGGTCCCCCTGACCCAGTACTTC. This gives the protein CSAPGGLAVPLTQYF.

The chain is built from TRBV28 and TRBJ2-2; D unclear. The germline gives CDR1 MDHEN, CDR2 SYDVKM. V was shortened by 7 bases and J by 5 bases, with 17 bases between the two germline ends. This CDR3 region has 15 residues. The CDR3 DNA is TGTGCCAGCAACGAGGCTTCACTCGCTACCGGGGAGCTGTTTTTT. Translation gives CASNEASLATGELFF.

CDR3 bases: TGTGCCAGGGGACCGGGACATGAATGCTATGGCTACACCTTC. This translates into CARGPGHECYGYTF. The rearrangement joins TRBV6-1 to TRBJ1-2; TRBD1 is a possible D gene (6 bases). V was clipped by 9 bases and J by 4 bases, with 18 bases between them. This CDR3 comprises 14 residues. Germline V CDR1 and CDR2: MNHNS, SASEGT.

The chain couples TRBV4-2 to TRBJ1-1; the D gene is possibly TRBD1 (6 bases). The CDR3 has 18 residues. With 5 bases removed from V and 5 bases from J, the gap between germline ends came to 27 bases. From germline, CDR1 is LGHNA and CDR2 YNFKEQ. The chain's CDR3 is CASSSPGQPVEGRTEAFF. The CDR3 DNA reads TGTGCCAGCAGCTCCCCGGGACAACCTGTTGAGGGTAGAACTGAAGCTTTCTTT.

J is TRBJ2-1 and V is TRBV28; no firm D call. CDR3 size: 13 residues. V was pared by 3 bases and J by 8 bases, with 11 bases between. Germline V gene lookup returns CDR1 MDHEN and CDR2 SYDVKM. This CDR3 is CASSFRARDEQFF. CDR3 nucleotide sequence: TGTGCCAGCAGTTTCCGGGCCCGGGATGAGCAGTTCTTC.